This T cell receptor beta chain came from a study of CD8 T cells in ankylosing spondylitis. Quantitative 5'-RACE with molecular barcodes produced the TCR beta libraries. TCRdb used MiXCR to reprocess the 5' RACE reads, holding one entry per CDR3 protein. The data contain about 220,000 distinct CDR3 sequences, 20% to 30% of them singletons. Germline CDR1 reads ENHRY; CDR2 reads SYGVKD. Between the trimmed V and J ends, which lost 7 bases and 0 bases, there was a span of 10 bases. The CDR3 is made up of 14 amino acids. The sequenced material came from blood, either unsorted or a sorted T cell fraction (not recorded which). This TCR was sampled from a male donor with ankylosing spondylitis or in good health (not recorded which). The chain couples TRBV10-3 to TRBJ2-1; no firm D call. The CDR3 nucleotides are TGTGCCATCACGGCCGCGAGCTCCTACAATGAGCAGTTCTTC. It encodes CAITAASSYNEQFF.